Sequencing of this T cell receptor beta chain was carried out in a study of T cell responses to AZD1222 COVID-19 vaccine. About the research overall: Second doses that came at about 4 or about 12 weeks were put together.

Germline V gene lookup returns CDR1 MNHEY and CDR2 SVGAGI. The CDR3 loop spans 14 amino acids. The ends were cut back, 6 bases at V and 5 bases at J, with 16 bases in the middle. Study conclusions and caveats: Nearly half of unique spike-specific TCRs reportedly avoided B.1.351 and B.1.1.7 mutated regions. Rises in breadth and depth of Spike-specific TCRs came after two AZD1222 doses. Donors were mostly white British, more females; clonal diversity possibly underestimated.

This clone was seen a few times. Its specificity is not known. The assay was immunoSEQ multiplex PCR, and TCRdb's table has in-frame clones only and misses some. The sample lists 150,000 or so clones; 80% to 90% were seen once. This clonotype originated in an adult in good health. The rearrangement uses TRBV6-5 and TRBJ1-2; perhaps TRBD1 as D (6 bases). The sample consisted of peripheral blood, taken on day 0 of AZD1222 vaccination. DNA of the CDR3: TGTGCCAGCAGCCGACAAGGGGGGCGGTATGGCTACACCTTC. It translates to CASSRQGGRYGYTF.